The 2 T cell receptor beta chains reported below all come from one sample, sequenced in a study of T cell repertoires in cytomegalovirus infection (dated by TCRdb to between 2018 and 2020). The label giving this sample's treatment or condition can be read as: in vitro stimulation with specific CMV peptide epitopes to enrich CMV-specific T cells. Their recognized antigens are unknown. This sample was sequenced with an Illumina HiSeq 1500. TCRdb redid the processing of the public reads, applying fastp at Q25 and MiXCR, and retained in-frame beta chains. Each CDR3 protein appears once, grouped with its most common genes and DNA. The sample has roughly 120,000 distinct CDR3 sequences on record, around 32% of them singletons. The ten largest clones capture roughly 53% of the sample. Specimen: CD8+ T cells from cultured PBMCs, collected from culture after CMV antigen stimulation. The source is a human donor in good health (CMV status not recorded). Some clones in this sample may be carry-over from other donors' samples.

The V and J genes are TRBV7-8 and TRBJ2-2; 7 nucleotides line up with TRBD1. The junction had 6 bases not matched to a gene; V was cut back by 5 bases and J by 0 bases. The CDR3 runs to 16 residues. Germline CDR1 and CDR2: SGHVS and FQNEAQ. The CDR3 DNA sequence: TGTGCCAGCAGCCCAAATACAGGGGCGAACACCGGGGAGCTGTTTTTT. It translates to CASSPNTGANTGELFF.

This clonotype showed up many times. This chain joins TRBV7-6 and TRBJ2-7; the D gene is possibly TRBD2 (5 bases). The CDR3 is 17 amino acids. Trimming stripped 5 bases from V and 0 bases from J, with 20 bases between. The V gene's germline CDR1 is SGHVS and CDR2 FNYEAQ. This CDR3 is CASSDGTLDGVSYEQYF. The CDR3 nucleotides are TGTGCCAGCAGCGACGGTACTCTTGACGGGGTCTCCTACGAGCAGTACTTC.